Below, 6 T cell receptor beta chains from the same sample are listed, as sequenced in a study of CD8+ T cells in alopecia areata. cDNA reverse transcribed from extracted RNA served as the sequencing template. Assay: immunoSEQ multiplex PCR; the TCRdb copy retains only in-frame clones and omits some. The top ten clones hold less than 8% of a sample with 150,000 or so clones, roughly 50% of them seen once. The sample taken for sequencing was CD4+ T cells sorted from blood. The receptors originated from a human donor with alopecia areata.

This sequence joins TRBV11-2 and TRBJ1-2; D ambiguous. V was pared by 5 bases and J by 8 bases, with 15 bases between. The CDR3 extends over 13 amino acids. Germline CDR1 is SGHAT and CDR2 is FQNNGV. In nucleotides, the CDR3 is TGTGCCAGCAGCGCGCTGCATGTGAGCGGCTACACCTTC. This codes for CASSALHVSGYTF.

J is TRBJ2-2 and V is TRBV7-3, with no clear D. Germline CDR1 is SGHTA and CDR2 is FQGTGA. Trimming removed 5 bases at V and 2 bases at J, with 9 bases between. The CDR3 sequence is 14 residues long. The CDR3 sequence is CASSLQANTGELFF. The DNA for the CDR3 is TGTGCCAGCAGCCTTCAAGCAAACACCGGGGAGCTGTTTTTT.

This clone showed up just a few times. This chain joins TRBV23-1 and TRBJ2-6; 7 bases are a match to TRBD1. TRBV23-1 is treated as an ORF (open reading frame) with a function not yet certain. The CDR3 length is 17 residues. V shed 8 bases and J 3 bases; nucleotides not matched to a gene: 13. CDR3 sequence reads: CASVRGMVLDGANVLTF. The CDR3 nucleotides read TGCGCCAGCGTCAGGGGGATGGTTTTAGATGGGGCCAACGTCCTGACTTTC.

The chain has TRBV4-1 and TRBJ2-5; D might be TRBD1 (6 bases). Trimming took 1 base from V and 1 from J, leaving 10 bases between them. Looked up from germline, CDR1 is MGHRA and CDR2 is YSYEKL. This CDR3 comprises 15 residues. The CDR3 protein is CASSQGGQLQETQYF. The CDR3 DNA follows: TGCGCCAGCAGCCAAGGAGGACAGCTCCAAGAGACCCAGTACTTC.

The chain combines TRBV2 with TRBJ2-5; D not certain. CDR1 is SNHLY and CDR2 is FYNNEI in the germline V gene. V lost 7 bases and J lost 7, with 10 bases in between. There are 11 residues in the CDR3. This CDR3 is CASTVTGTQYF. In DNA form, the CDR3 reads TGTGCCAGCACGGTGACCGGGACCCAGTACTTC.

This clone has a handful of counts. This chain joins TRBV5-1 and TRBJ2-1; 9 nucleotides align to TRBD2. This CDR3 spans 16 amino acids. The germline V gene encodes CDR1 SGHRS and CDR2 YFSETQ. The V gene end was trimmed by 7 bases and the J gene end by 8 bases; junction bases not matched to a gene: 16. The CDR3 is CASFPTGLAGLDEQFF. DNA of the CDR3: TGCGCCAGCTTCCCAACGGGGCTAGCGGGACTTGATGAGCAGTTCTTC.